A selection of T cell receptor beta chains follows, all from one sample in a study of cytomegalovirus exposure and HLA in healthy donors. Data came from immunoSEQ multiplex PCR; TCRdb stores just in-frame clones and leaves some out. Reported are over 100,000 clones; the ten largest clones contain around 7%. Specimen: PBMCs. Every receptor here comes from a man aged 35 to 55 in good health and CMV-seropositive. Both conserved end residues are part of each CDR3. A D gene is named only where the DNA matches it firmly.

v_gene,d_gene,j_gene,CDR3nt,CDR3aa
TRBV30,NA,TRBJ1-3,TGTGCCTGGGCCGGGTCCCGAAGCTCTGGAAACACCATATATTTT,CAWAGSRSSGNTIYF
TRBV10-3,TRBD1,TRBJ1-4,TGTGCCATCAGTGAGTCGTTTGGACAGGGTAATGAAAAACTGTTTTTT,CAISESFGQGNEKLFF
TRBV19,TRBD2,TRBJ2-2,TGTGCCAGTAGCGGGGGGACTAGGCGATACACCGGGGAGCTGTTTTTT,CASSGGTRRYTGELFF
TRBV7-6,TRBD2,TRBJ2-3,TGTGCCAGCAGCTTAGGGGGGAGGGATACGACAGATACGCAGTATTTT,CASSLGGRDTTDTQYF
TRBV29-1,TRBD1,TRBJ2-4,TGCAGCGTCCTGACAGGGCCCAAAAACATTCAGTACTTC,CSVLTGPKNIQYF
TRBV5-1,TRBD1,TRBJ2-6,TGCGCCAGCAGCTTGGGTTTTGGGTCGTCAGGGACAGGTCCTTCTGGGGCCAACGTCCTGACTTTC,CASSLGFGSSGTGPSGANVLTF
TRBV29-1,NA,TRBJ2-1,TGCAGCGGAGGGCTCTACAATGAGCAGTTCTTC,CSGGLYNEQFF
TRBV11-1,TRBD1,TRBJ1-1,TGTGCCAGCAGCTTAGGAAGGGGGCCTGTCTCTGAAGCTTTCTTT,CASSLGRGPVSEAFF
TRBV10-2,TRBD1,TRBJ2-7,TGCGCCAGCGGAGACAGGGTGGGATCGGGCGAGCAGTACTTC,CASGDRVGSGEQYF
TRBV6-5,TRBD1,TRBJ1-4,TGTGCCAGCAGTTACACGGGACAGACTAATGAAAAACTGTTTTTT,CASSYTGQTNEKLFF